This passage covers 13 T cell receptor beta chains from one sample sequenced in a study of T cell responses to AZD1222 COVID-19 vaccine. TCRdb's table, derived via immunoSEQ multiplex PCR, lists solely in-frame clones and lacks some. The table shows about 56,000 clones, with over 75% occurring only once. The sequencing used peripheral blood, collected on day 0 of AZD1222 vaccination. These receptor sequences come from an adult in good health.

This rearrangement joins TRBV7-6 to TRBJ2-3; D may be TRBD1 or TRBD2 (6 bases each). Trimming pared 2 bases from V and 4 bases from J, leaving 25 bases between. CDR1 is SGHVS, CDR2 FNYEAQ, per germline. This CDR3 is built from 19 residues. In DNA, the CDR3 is TGTGCCAGCAGCTTAAAAGGGGGGATTGGGCTAGCAATTTCAGATACGCAGTATTTT. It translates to CASSLKGGIGLAISDTQYF.

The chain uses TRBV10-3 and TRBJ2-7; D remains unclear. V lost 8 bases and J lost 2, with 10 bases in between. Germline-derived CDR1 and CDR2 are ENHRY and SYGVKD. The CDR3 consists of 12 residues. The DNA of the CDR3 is TGTGCCATCGCGCAGGATCCCTACGAGCAGTACTTC. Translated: CAIAQDPYEQYF.

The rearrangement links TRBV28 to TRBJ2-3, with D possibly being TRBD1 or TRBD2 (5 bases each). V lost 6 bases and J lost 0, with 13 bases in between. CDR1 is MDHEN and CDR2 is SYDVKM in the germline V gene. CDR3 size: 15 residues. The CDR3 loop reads CASRDTRTSTDTQYF. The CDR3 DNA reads TGTGCCAGCAGGGACACTAGGACTAGCACAGATACGCAGTATTTT.

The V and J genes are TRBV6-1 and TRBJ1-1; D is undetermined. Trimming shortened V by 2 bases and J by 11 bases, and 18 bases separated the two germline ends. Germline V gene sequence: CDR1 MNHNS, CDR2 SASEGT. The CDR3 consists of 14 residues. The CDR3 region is CASSEITWISKAFF. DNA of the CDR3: TGTGCCAGCAGTGAAATTACCTGGATCAGTAAGGCTTTCTTT.

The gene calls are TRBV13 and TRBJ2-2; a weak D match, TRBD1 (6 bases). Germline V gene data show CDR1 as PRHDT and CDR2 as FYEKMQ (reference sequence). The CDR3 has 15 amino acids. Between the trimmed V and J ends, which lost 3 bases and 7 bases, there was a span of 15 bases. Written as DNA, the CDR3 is TGTGCCAGCAGCTTCAAGACAGGTCTTTTCGGGGAGCTGTTTTTT. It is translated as CASSFKTGLFGELFF.

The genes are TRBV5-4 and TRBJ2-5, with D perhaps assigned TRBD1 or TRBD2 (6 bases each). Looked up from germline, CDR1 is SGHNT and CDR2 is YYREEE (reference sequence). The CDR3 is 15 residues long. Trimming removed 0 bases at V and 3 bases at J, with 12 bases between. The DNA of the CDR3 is TGTGCCAGCAGCTTGGACGGGGGCGAAGAAGAGACCCAGTACTTC. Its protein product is CASSLDGGEEETQYF.

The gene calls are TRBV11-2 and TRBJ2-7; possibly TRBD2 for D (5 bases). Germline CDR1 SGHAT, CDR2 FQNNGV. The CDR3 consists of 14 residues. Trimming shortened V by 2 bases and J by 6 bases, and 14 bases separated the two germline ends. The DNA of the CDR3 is TGTGCCAGCAGCTTACCTGGGAGACACTTCGAGCAGTACTTC. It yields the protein CASSLPGRHFEQYF.

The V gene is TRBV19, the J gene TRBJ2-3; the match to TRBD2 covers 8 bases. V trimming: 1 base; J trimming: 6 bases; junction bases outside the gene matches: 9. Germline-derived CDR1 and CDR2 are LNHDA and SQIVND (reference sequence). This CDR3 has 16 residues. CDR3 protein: CASSIAERGKGDTQYF. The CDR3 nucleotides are TGTGCCAGTAGTATAGCCGAGCGGGGGAAGGGTGATACGCAGTATTTT.

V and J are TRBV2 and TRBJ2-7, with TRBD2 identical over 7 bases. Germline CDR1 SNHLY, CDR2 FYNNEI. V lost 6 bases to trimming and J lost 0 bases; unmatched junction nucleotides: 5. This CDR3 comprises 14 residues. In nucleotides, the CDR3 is TGTGCCAGCAGACCCCGGGACTACTCCTACGAGCAGTACTTC. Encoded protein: CASRPRDYSYEQYF.

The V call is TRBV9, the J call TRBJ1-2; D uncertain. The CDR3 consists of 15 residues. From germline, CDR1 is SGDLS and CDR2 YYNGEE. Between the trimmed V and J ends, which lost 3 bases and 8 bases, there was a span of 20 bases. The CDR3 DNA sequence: TGTGCCAGCAGCGCGACGGTTTACTCAGCAGAGGGCTACACCTTC. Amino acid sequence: CASSATVYSAEGYTF.

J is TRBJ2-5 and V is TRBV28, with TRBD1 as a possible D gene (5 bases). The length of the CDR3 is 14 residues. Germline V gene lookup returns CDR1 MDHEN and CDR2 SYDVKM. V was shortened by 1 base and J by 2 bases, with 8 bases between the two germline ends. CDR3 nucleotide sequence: TGTGCCAGCAGTTTATATAACAGGCAAGAGACCCAGTACTTC. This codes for CASSLYNRQETQYF. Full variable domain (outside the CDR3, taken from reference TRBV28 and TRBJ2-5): DVKVTQSSRYLVKRTGEKVFLECVQDMDHENMFWYRQDPGLGLRLIYFSYDVKMKEKGDIPEGYSVSREKKERFSLILESASTNQTSMYLCASSLYNRQETQYFGPGTRLLVL.

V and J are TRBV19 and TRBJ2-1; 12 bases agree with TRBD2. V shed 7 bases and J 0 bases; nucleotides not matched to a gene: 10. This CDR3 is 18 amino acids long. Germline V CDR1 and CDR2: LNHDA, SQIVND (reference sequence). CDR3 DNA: TGTGCCAGTACGGCTAGCGGGGGGGCAAAAAGCTCCTACAATGAGCAGTTCTTC. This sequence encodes CASTASGGAKSSYNEQFF.

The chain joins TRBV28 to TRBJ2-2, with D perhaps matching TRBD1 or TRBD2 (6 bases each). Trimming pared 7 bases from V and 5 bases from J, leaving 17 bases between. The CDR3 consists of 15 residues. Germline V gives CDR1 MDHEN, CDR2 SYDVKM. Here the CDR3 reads CASKNWGAQTGELFF. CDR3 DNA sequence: TGTGCCAGCAAGAATTGGGGGGCGCAGACCGGGGAGCTGTTTTTT.